These T cell receptor beta chains were read from a single sample in a study of PD-1 blockade in mismatch repair-deficient tumors. Some clones are missing from TCRdb's copy, which holds only in-frame ones; the method was immunoSEQ multiplex PCR. This repertoire shows over 75,000 clones, around 85% found once; its top ten account for roughly 2.7%. The material was peripheral blood, obtained 12 weeks after starting pembrolizumab. These receptors were collected from an adult with mismatch repair-deficient cancer. Both conserved end residues are part of each CDR3. The D gene is left open where the match is weak. Size is stated for part of the rows, as once, few or many counts, or as a class when the clone is expanded.

abundance	d_gene	v_gene	j_gene	CDR3aa	CDR3nt
few	.	TRBV18	TRBJ1-2	CASSPGDGYGYTF	TGTGCCAGCTCACCAGGGGACGGCTATGGCTACACCTTC
.	.	TRBV21-1	TRBJ2-2	CAFRVAGELFF	TGTGCCTTCAGGGTTGCCGGGGAGCTGTTTTTT
.	TRBD2	TRBV18	TRBJ2-3	CASSPLNRDYRTDTQYF	TGTGCCAGCTCACCACTTAACCGGGACTACCGTACAGATACGCAGTATTTT
.	.	TRBV6-5	TRBJ2-7	CASSYGRAGEQYF	TGTGCCAGCAGTTACGGCAGGGCTGGCGAGCAGTACTTC
.	TRBD2	TRBV10-1	TRBJ2-2	CAAGPAGVGAGELFF	TGCGCCGCGGGACCAGCGGGAGTAGGGGCCGGGGAGCTGTTTTTT
once	.	TRBV2	TRBJ2-1	CASKARGYEQFF	TGTGCCAGCAAGGCCAGGGGCTATGAGCAGTTCTTC
.	TRBD2	TRBV25-1	TRBJ2-3	CASSPWGTSGRTDTQYF	TGTGCCAGCAGTCCTTGGGGGACTAGCGGGAGGACAGATACGCAGTATTTT
once	.	TRBV27	TRBJ2-1	CASSSRGEQFF	TGTGCCAGCAGTTCCCGGGGTGAGCAGTTCTTC
once	.	TRBV30	TRBJ1-1	CAWSVIGGLNTEAFF	TGTGCCTGGAGTGTAATCGGCGGCTTGAACACTGAAGCTTTCTTT
.	.	TRBV5-6	TRBJ2-3	CASSLGPSRGLVPDTQYF	TGTGCCAGCAGCTTGGGCCCCTCTCGGGGTTTAGTACCAGATACGCAGTATTTT
.	TRBD1	TRBV28	TRBJ2-7	CASSAGGTYEQYF	TGTGCCAGCAGTGCAGGGGGCACCTACGAGCAGTACTTC
.	.	TRBV30	TRBJ2-6	CAWSHIVGAGANVLTF	TGTGCCTGGAGCCATATTGTCGGGGCTGGGGCCAACGTCCTGACTTTC
.	.	TRBV7-2	TRBJ1-3	CASSSYGNTIYF	TGTGCCAGCAGCTCCTATGGAAACACCATATATTTT
.	TRBD1	TRBV30	TRBJ2-5	CAWSPTGTQGETQYF	TGTGCCTGGAGTCCGACCGGGACACAGGGGGAGACCCAGTACTTC
.	.	TRBV10-3	TRBJ2-3	CAIKTNTDTQYF	TGTGCCATCAAGACAAACACAGATACGCAGTATTTT
.	.	TRBV9	TRBJ2-7	CASSVENRPNEQYF	TGTGCCAGCAGCGTAGAGAACCGACCGAACGAGCAGTACTTC
.	.	TRBV11-3	TRBJ1-4	CASSRGALGEKLFF	TGTGCCAGCAGTAGAGGAGCGTTAGGCGAAAAACTGTTTTTT
.	TRBD1	TRBV11-3	TRBJ2-7	CASSFRTGPSYEQYF	TGTGCCAGCAGCTTCAGGACAGGGCCGTCCTACGAGCAGTACTTC
.	.	TRBV7-2	TRBJ2-5	CASSHAQEFRTQYF	TGTGCCAGCAGCCACGCCCAGGAGTTTCGGACCCAGTACTTC
.	.	TRBV9	TRBJ1-4	CASSVGAYNEKLFF	TGTGCCAGCAGCGTAGGCGCCTATAATGAAAAACTGTTTTTT
once	TRBD1	TRBV29-1	TRBJ1-1	CSVTLQGVAEAFF	TGCAGCGTCACCTTACAGGGGGTTGCTGAAGCTTTCTTT
.	.	TRBV19	TRBJ1-1	CASSWSGSNTEAFF	TGTGCCAGTAGTTGGTCAGGGTCGAACACTGAAGCTTTCTTT
.	.	TRBV19	TRBJ2-3	CASSVAVNTDTQYF	TGTGCCAGTAGTGTGGCGGTAAACACAGATACGCAGTATTTT
.	.	TRBV7-2	TRBJ2-7	CASSSTPLGYEQYF	TGTGCCAGCAGCTCCACACCCCTGGGTTACGAGCAGTACTTC
.	.	TRBV5-8	TRBJ2-1	CASSLGWSSYNEQFF	TGTGCCAGCAGCTTGGGTTGGAGCTCCTACAATGAGCAGTTCTTC
.	.	TRBV6-5	TRBJ1-1	CASSPFLGTEAFF	TGTGCCAGCAGTCCGTTTTTGGGCACTGAAGCTTTCTTT
.	.	TRBV7-9	TRBJ2-7	CASSALTSSHEQYF	TGTGCCAGCAGCGCGCTAACCTCCAGCCACGAGCAGTACTTC
.	.	TRBV9	TRBJ1-3	CASSHPRQGYSGNTIYF	TGTGCCAGCAGCCATCCTCGGCAGGGTTACTCTGGAAACACCATATATTTT
.	.	TRBV5-4	TRBJ2-4	CASTPDLAKNIQYF	TGTGCCAGCACCCCTGATTTAGCCAAAAACATTCAGTACTTC
.	TRBD1	TRBV25-1	TRBJ2-5	CASSEWTGGEGNQETQYF	TGTGCCAGCAGTGAATGGACAGGGGGCGAGGGGAACCAAGAGACCCAGTACTTC
.	.	TRBV19	TRBJ2-6	CASSEPRTANSGANVLTF	TGTGCCAGTAGTGAACCAAGGACAGCCAACTCTGGGGCCAACGTCCTGACTTTC
few	TRBD1	TRBV5-1	TRBJ2-6	CASSWTGGGGANVLTF	TGCGCCAGCAGCTGGACAGGGGGCGGTGGGGCCAACGTCCTGACTTTC
.	TRBD2	TRBV7-3	TRBJ2-1	CASSKGLAGYNEQFF	TGTGCCAGCAGCAAAGGACTAGCGGGCTACAATGAGCAGTTCTTC
once	.	TRBV2	TRBJ2-3	CASSLREVTDTQYF	TGTGCCAGCAGCTTGCGGGAAGTCACAGATACGCAGTATTTT
.	.	TRBV6-5	TRBJ1-1	CASSYYTGTEAFF	TGTGCCAGCAGTTATTATACAGGCACTGAAGCTTTCTTT
.	.	TRBV6-5	TRBJ2-5	CASRYGAQSEETQYF	TGTGCCAGCAGATACGGGGCCCAGAGCGAAGAGACCCAGTACTTC
once	TRBD1	TRBV5-1	TRBJ1-1	CASSSRQGSVNTEAFF	TGCGCCAGCAGCTCACGACAGGGGTCTGTGAACACTGAAGCTTTCTTT
.	TRBD1	TRBV6-5	TRBJ1-3	CASSSTGSGNTIYF	TGTGCCAGCAGTTCGACAGGGTCTGGAAACACCATATATTTT
.	.	TRBV6-1	TRBJ1-1	CASSLGKLEAFF	TGTGCCAGCAGTTTGGGGAAACTTGAAGCTTTCTTT
medium-sized	TRBD2	TRBV5-1	TRBJ2-2	CASSSLGLAYTGELFF	TGCGCCAGCAGCTCCCTGGGACTAGCGTACACCGGGGAGCTGTTTTTT
.	.	TRBV5-1	TRBJ2-7	CASSMDRYEQYF	TGCGCCAGCAGCATGGACAGATACGAGCAGTACTTC
.	.	TRBV19	TRBJ2-2	CAIFKRTTGELFF	TGTGCCATTTTCAAGCGGACCACCGGGGAGCTGTTTTTT
.	.	TRBV11-2	TRBJ2-1	CASSLDWNGPYNEQFF	TGTGCCAGCAGCTTAGATTGGAACGGGCCTTACAATGAGCAGTTCTTC
.	.	TRBV5-6	TRBJ2-1	CASRRYPGNEQFF	TGTGCCAGCCGGAGGTATCCTGGCAATGAGCAGTTCTTC
.	.	TRBV7-3	TRBJ2-5	CASSSASAPGTQYF	TGTGCCAGCAGCTCTGCTAGCGCCCCGGGGACCCAGTACTTC
.	.	TRBV9	TRBJ1-2	CASSVGTINNYGYTF	TGTGCCAGCAGCGTCGGGACGATAAACAACTATGGCTACACCTTC
.	TRBD1	TRBV18	TRBJ1-1	CASSVGQGGITEAFF	TGTGCCAGCTCAGTAGGACAGGGCGGTATCACTGAAGCTTTCTTT
.	.	TRBV6-5	TRBJ2-3	CASSSGWTDTQYF	TGTGCCAGCAGTTCAGGGTGGACAGATACGCAGTATTTT
.	.	TRBV29-1	TRBJ1-5	CSVVLGNQPQHF	TGCAGCGTTGTGTTAGGCAATCAGCCCCAGCATTTT
once	.	TRBV29-1	TRBJ2-3	CSVEDPFRGDTQYF	TGCAGCGTTGAGGACCCCTTCAGGGGAGATACGCAGTATTTT
.	TRBD1	TRBV7-3	TRBJ2-7	CASSLRSGTDYEQYF	TGTGCCAGCAGCTTAAGATCCGGGACAGACTACGAGCAGTACTTC
.	TRBD1	TRBV10-3	TRBJ2-1	CAIRSGTGDNEQFF	TGTGCCATCAGATCCGGGACAGGGGACAATGAGCAGTTCTTC
.	.	TRBV13	TRBJ2-7	CASSPPGRPGYEQYF	TGTGCCAGCAGCCCCCCGGGACGCCCAGGATACGAGCAGTACTTC
.	.	TRBV7-3	TRBJ2-1	CASRSRQGGNDEQFF	TGTGCCAGCAGGTCCAGGCAGGGCGGTAACGATGAGCAGTTCTTC
.	TRBD1	TRBV30	TRBJ1-3	CAWSPRGQRGNTIYF	TGTGCCTGGAGTCCACGGGGACAGCGAGGAAACACCATATATTTT
.	.	TRBV21-1	TRBJ2-7	CTSSSQTELTGGNYDEQYF	TGTACCAGCAGCAGTCAGACCGAATTGACAGGGGGTAATTACGACGAGCAGTACTTC
.	.	TRBV10-2	TRBJ2-3	CASSVVVGMADTQYF	TGCGCCAGCAGTGTGGTAGTCGGGATGGCAGATACGCAGTATTTT